Listed below are T cell receptor beta chains from one sample, sequenced in a study of blood T cell repertoires in COVID-19. The table came from immunoSEQ multiplex PCR; TCRdb's copy has only in-frame clones and leaves some out. This table holds about 170,000 clones, around four fifths found once. The sample comprised peripheral blood. Source of these receptors: a woman at least 80 years old with COVID-19, enrolled during active disease. CDR3s leave out the opening cysteine and the closing phenylalanine or tryptophan. A D gene is named only where the DNA matches it firmly.

TRBV5-1 TRBD1 ASSKGQASISGNTIY
TRBV2 NA ATLGTEKLF
TRBV6-5 TRBD1 ASRTGGANTGELF
TRBV28 NA ASSTPTGWGAGPQH
TRBV6-1 TRBD2 ASSEDALAGPKQY
TRBV5-6 TRBD2 ASSLAKRAGAYNEQF
TRBV11-2 NA ASSLTSGAGELF
TRBV5-1 TRBD1 ASSLAGDSSNYGYT
TRBV5-1 TRBD1 ASSLVQGAYEQY
TRBV4-1 NA ASRQAGGYT